This TCR beta chain is from a study of blood T cell repertoires in COVID-19. As for the study in general: Samples of COVID-19 (acute and convalescent) were obtained from the United States, Italy and Spain. Sample material is recorded as cDNA or gDNA derived from T cells, B-cell-depleted T cells, or PBMCs.

V was pared by 0 bases and J by 1 base, with 11 bases between. This CDR3 region has 16 residues. Germline CDR1 MNHEY, CDR2 SMNVEV (reference sequence). How the authors handled the data: Estimation of nucleated cell counts was performed using reference gene primer amplification. The assay was immunoSEQ multiplex PCR, and TCRdb's table has in-frame clones only and misses some. V, J and clone size reflect that table, while D and trimming were determined from the DNA. In the table there are roughly 240,000 clones, roughly 79% of which are singletons. The source material was peripheral blood. The sequence was collected from a woman older than 75 with acute or convalescent COVID-19. This rearrangement joins TRBV27 to TRBJ2-3, with TRBD1 as a possible D gene (6 bases). The CDR3 loop reads CASSLSLGAGTDTQYF. The CDR3 DNA reads as TGTGCCAGCAGTTTATCGTTGGGGGCTGGCACAGATACGCAGTATTTT.